A single sample is the source of the 22 T cell receptor beta chains below, sequenced in a study of CD8 T cells in ankylosing spondylitis. Broader study findings: What appeared characteristic of ankylosing spondylitis blood was a TCR beta motif of eight highly homologous variants.

Each CDR3 protein gets one entry after TCRdb re-called the 5' RACE reads with MiXCR. This table has approximately 300,000 distinct CDR3 sequences, 8% appearing once. No cognate antigen is known for these TCRs. The material sequenced was blood, either unsorted or a sorted T cell fraction (not recorded which). Source of these receptors: a male donor with ankylosing spondylitis.

This chain links TRBV7-8 with TRBJ1-3; D uncertain. Germline lookup yields CDR1 SGHVS and CDR2 FQNEAQ. The V end lost 5 bases, the J end lost 2 bases, and 7 bases lay between the germline ends. CDR3 length: 13 residues. CDR3 residues: CASSQQPGNTIYF. The CDR3 DNA follows: TGTGCCAGCAGCCAACAACCTGGAAACACCATATATTTT.

This clonotype was picked up a small number of times. V usage is TRBV27 and J usage is TRBJ2-2; D tentatively fits TRBD1 or TRBD2 (5 bases each). This CDR3 has 13 amino acids. Per the germline V gene, CDR1 is MNHEY and CDR2 is SMNVEV (reference sequence). Trimming pared 11 bases from V and 2 bases from J, leaving 12 bases between. The CDR3 is CAVGTGNTGELFF. CDR3 nucleotide sequence: TGTGCCGTGGGGACGGGTAACACCGGGGAGCTGTTTTTT.

This clonotype was recorded at least ten times. V usage is TRBV4-3 and J usage is TRBJ1-1; the D is unclear. The V gene's germline CDR1 is LGHNA and CDR2 YSLEER. The CDR3 contains 16 residues. The ends were cut back, 0 bases at V and 1 base at J, with 12 bases in the middle. CDR3 sequence: CASSQDLEFQNTEAFF. The CDR3 coding sequence is TGCGCCAGCAGCCAAGACTTGGAGTTCCAGAACACTGAAGCTTTCTTT.

In its sample, this clonotype was seen a few times. The chain uses TRBV15 and TRBJ2-1; the match to TRBD1 covers 9 bases. V lost 7 bases, J lost 5 bases, and 6 bases stayed unmatched. The CDR3 contains 14 residues. Germline CDR1 and CDR2: LNHNV and YYDKDF (reference sequence). The CDR3 nucleotides are TGTGCCACCACCCAGGGACAGGGAAACAATGAGCAGTTCTTC. Translating it yields CATTQGQGNNEQFF.

CDR3 residues: CASSGSGTGATYEQYF. The CDR3 DNA sequence: TGTGCCAGCAGTGGTTCCGGGACAGGGGCAACCTACGAGCAGTACTTC. The rearrangement joins TRBV28 to TRBJ2-7; TRBD1 matches at 10 bases. V shed 5 bases, J shed 2 bases, and the junction held 9 bases outside the gene matches. Germline CDR1 and CDR2: MDHEN and SYDVKM. This CDR3 has 16 residues. The full variable domain, rest sourced from reference TRBV28 and TRBJ2-7, is DVKVTQSSRYLVKRTGEKVFLECVQDMDHENMFWYRQDPGLGLRLIYFSYDVKMKEKGDIPEGYSVSREKKERFSLILESASTNQTSMYLCASSGSGTGATYEQYFGPGTRLTVT.

This clonotype was found many times. The V gene is TRBV5-1, the J gene TRBJ2-2; unclear D gene. The CDR3 consists of 17 residues. Deletions cut 2 bases from V and 4 bases from J, with 18 bases between. Germline V lookup: CDR1 SGHRS, CDR2 YFSETQ. The DNA for the CDR3 is TGCGCCAGCAGCTTACAGATGCGTAGTCTGGGCACCGGGGAGCTGTTTTTT. The encoded protein is CASSLQMRSLGTGELFF. Full variable domain (outside the CDR3, taken from reference TRBV5-1 and TRBJ2-2): KAGVTQTPRYLIKTRGQQVTLSCSPISGHRSVSWYQQTPGQGLQFLFEYFSETQRNKGNFPGRFSGRQFSNSRSEMNVSTLELGDSALYLCASSLQMRSLGTGELFFGEGSRLTVL.

This clonotype turned up a few times. This chain joins TRBV15 and TRBJ2-2; D is possibly TRBD2 (6 bases). Trimming took off 5 bases at V and 7 bases at J, with 20 bases between the two ends. The CDR3 loop spans 16 amino acids. Germline V gene sequence: CDR1 LNHNV, CDR2 YYDKDF (reference sequence). CDR3 DNA sequence: TGTGCCACCAGCCGTTTCTCCGGGAGCGGCGGCGGGGAGCTGTTTTTT. Amino acid sequence: CATSRFSGSGGGELFF.

V usage is TRBV20-1 and J usage is TRBJ2-3; 11 bases line up with TRBD1. There are 15 residues in the CDR3. Trimming removed 5 bases from V and 3 bases from J; junction bases left unmatched: 7. The germline CDR1 and CDR2 sequences are DFQATT and SNEGSKA (reference sequence). CDR3 protein: CSALDRGLSTDTQYF. In nucleotides, the CDR3 is TGCAGTGCTCTGGACAGGGGGCTTAGTACAGATACGCAGTATTTT.

This clonotype was seen a handful of times. The rearrangement links TRBV24-1 to TRBJ1-1, with D possibly matching TRBD1 (6 bases). Per the germline V gene, CDR1 is KGHDR and CDR2 is SFDVKD. This CDR3 region has 11 residues. V lost 3 bases and J 8 bases, leaving 6 bases between the germline ends. The CDR3 reads CATSDGQEAFF. The CDR3 bases are TGTGCCACCAGTGATGGACAGGAAGCTTTCTTT.

This clonotype was seen ten or more times. The chain combines TRBV7-6 with TRBJ1-2; tentatively, D is TRBD1 (5 bases). V shed 4 bases and J shed 6 bases, with 18 bases lying between them. This CDR3 comprises 15 residues. The germline CDR1 and CDR2 sequences are SGHVS and FNYEAQ. The CDR3 sequence is CASSSRVGGGHGYTF. CDR3 nucleotide sequence: TGTGCCAGCAGCTCCCGCGTGGGGGGAGGTCATGGCTACACCTTC.

This clonotype was observed a handful of times. The chain employs TRBV5-4 and TRBJ2-1, with a weak D call TRBD2 (6 bases). Trimming pared 6 bases from V and 8 bases from J, leaving 15 bases between. The CDR3 has 13 residues. The germline V gene encodes CDR1 SGHNT and CDR2 YYREEE (reference sequence). CDR3 protein: CASKRLEADEQFF. The CDR3 DNA is TGTGCCAGCAAGCGACTAGAAGCGGATGAGCAGTTCTTC.

This clonotype was recorded at least ten times. The V and J genes are TRBV5-1 and TRBJ1-1; 7 bases are shared with TRBD1. V shed 9 bases, J shed 3 bases, and the junction held 5 bases outside the gene matches. The germline gives CDR1 SGHRS, CDR2 YFSETQ. The CDR3 extends over 12 amino acids. The CDR3 here is CATTGDHTEAFF. The DNA of the CDR3 is TGCGCCACCACAGGGGATCACACTGAAGCTTTCTTT.

This clonotype was observed at least ten times. The J gene is TRBJ2-7, the V gene TRBV28, with 7 bases that match TRBD1. The CDR3 sequence is 14 residues long. With V trimmed by 8 bases and J by 5 bases, 12 bases remained unmatched. Germline values: CDR1 MDHEN, CDR2 SYDVKM. The CDR3 is CASRRFRGSHEQYF. CDR3 DNA sequence: TGTGCCAGCCGCCGCTTCAGGGGGTCCCACGAGCAGTACTTC.

This chain links TRBV18 with TRBJ2-3; D uncertain. Trimming removed 0 bases from V and 4 bases from J, with 8 bases in between. Germline V gene sequence: CDR1 KGHSH, CDR2 LQKENI. The CDR3 loop spans 14 amino acids. The CDR3 reads CASSPPELSDTQYF. The CDR3 DNA reads as TGTGCCAGCTCACCACCTGAACTCTCAGATACGCAGTATTTT.

This clonotype has a count of ten or more. This rearrangement joins TRBV6-1 to TRBJ1-6, with 7 bases identical to TRBD1. V lost 5 bases, J lost 9 bases, and 7 bases stayed unmatched. Germline V CDR1 and CDR2: MNHNS, SASEGT. This CDR3 is 14 amino acids long. CDR3 amino acids: CASSPGQAVSPLHF. The CDR3, as DNA: TGTGCCAGCAGTCCCGGACAGGCCGTTTCACCCCTCCACTTT.

The V call is TRBV30, the J call TRBJ2-1, with TRBD2 matching over 14 bases. CDR3 length: 15 amino acids. The V and J ends lost 2 bases and 10 bases, in that order; junction bases with no gene match: 7. The germline V gene encodes CDR1 GTSNPN and CDR2 SVGIG (reference sequence). DNA of the CDR3: TGTGCCTGGAGTACGGGACTAGCGGGAGTGCGAGAGCAGTTCTTC. Encoded protein: CAWSTGLAGVREQFF.

This clonotype was observed many times. The chain joins TRBV5-1 to TRBJ2-5; tentative D call: TRBD1 (6 bases). This CDR3 contains 14 residues. Germline-derived CDR1 and CDR2 are SGHRS and YFSETQ. V was shortened by 7 bases and J by 3 bases, with 16 bases between the two germline ends. The CDR3 region has the DNA TGCGCCAGCCACGCTCGGAACAGGGAAGAGACCCAGTACTTC. Protein sequence: CASHARNREETQYF.

The chain couples TRBV7-6 to TRBJ2-5, with D perhaps TRBD2 (6 bases). Trimming removed 0 bases at V and 0 bases at J, with 11 bases between. Germline lookup yields CDR1 SGHVS and CDR2 FNYEAQ. This CDR3 is built from 16 residues. In nucleotides, the CDR3 is TGTGCCAGCAGCTTAGCGCATGGCGGGAACCAAGAGACCCAGTACTTC. Amino acids: CASSLAHGGNQETQYF.

This clonotype was counted only a few times. This sequence joins TRBV18 and TRBJ1-3; D is perhaps TRBD1 (5 bases). Trimming removed 5 bases from V and 3 bases from J, with 11 bases in between. Germline values: CDR1 KGHSH, CDR2 LQKENI. This CDR3 comprises 14 residues. The CDR3 DNA follows: TGTGCCAGCTCATCCCGGGGCCATGGAAACACCATATATTTT. The encoded protein is CASSSRGHGNTIYF.

The rearrangement uses TRBV12-3 or TRBV12-4 and TRBJ1-5; 7 nucleotides align to TRBD1. The length of the CDR3 is 13 residues. J gave up 3 bases and V 8 bases, and 4 bases lay outside the gene matches. This CDR3 reads CASGGQVNQPQHF. CDR3 in DNA: TGTGCCAGCGGCGGACAGGTCAATCAGCCCCAGCATTTT.

This clonotype showed up just a few times. This rearrangement joins TRBV10-3 to TRBJ1-1, with 7 bases fitting TRBD1. Germline-derived CDR1 and CDR2 are ENHRY and SYGVKD. The CDR3 totals 15 residues. V lost 3 bases and J lost 5; bases outside the gene matches: 9. The CDR3, as DNA: TGTGCCATCAGTGACCCGACAGGGCGAGCGACTGAAGCTTTCTTT. Its translation is CAISDPTGRATEAFF.

This clonotype was picked up a small number of times. The rearrangement links TRBV4-1 to TRBJ2-7; TRBD2 aligns across 9 bases. Germline CDR1 MGHRA, CDR2 YSYEKL. J was trimmed by 6 bases and V by 0 bases; bases with no gene match: 9. The CDR3 sequence is 16 residues long. CDR3 bases: TGCGCCAGCAGCCAAGATCGGGCGGGAGGGCCTTTCGAGCAGTACTTC. Residues: CASSQDRAGGPFEQYF.